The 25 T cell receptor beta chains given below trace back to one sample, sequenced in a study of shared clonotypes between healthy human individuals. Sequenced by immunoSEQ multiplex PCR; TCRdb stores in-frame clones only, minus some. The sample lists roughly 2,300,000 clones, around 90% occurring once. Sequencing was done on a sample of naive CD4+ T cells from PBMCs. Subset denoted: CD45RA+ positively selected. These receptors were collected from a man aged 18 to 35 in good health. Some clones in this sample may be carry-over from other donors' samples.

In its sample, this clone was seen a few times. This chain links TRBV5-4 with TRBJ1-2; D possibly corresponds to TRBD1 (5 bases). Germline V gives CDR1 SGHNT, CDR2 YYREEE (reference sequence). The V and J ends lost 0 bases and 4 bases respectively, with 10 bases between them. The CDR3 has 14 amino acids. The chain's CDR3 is CASSLVGTVYGYTF. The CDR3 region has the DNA TGTGCCAGCAGCTTGGTAGGGACGGTCTATGGCTACACCTTC.

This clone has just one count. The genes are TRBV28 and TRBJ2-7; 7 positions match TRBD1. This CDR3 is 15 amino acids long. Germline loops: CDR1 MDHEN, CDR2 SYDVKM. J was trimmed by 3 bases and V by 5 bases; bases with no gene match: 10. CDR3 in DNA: TGTGCCAGCAGTCAGACAGGGAGAGGTTTCTACGAGCAGTACTTC. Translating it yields CASSQTGRGFYEQYF.

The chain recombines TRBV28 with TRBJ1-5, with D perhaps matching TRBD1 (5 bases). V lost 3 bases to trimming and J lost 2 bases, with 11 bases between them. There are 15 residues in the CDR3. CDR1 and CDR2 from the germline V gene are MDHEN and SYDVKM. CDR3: CASSFSGIGNQPQHF. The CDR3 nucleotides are TGTGCCAGCAGTTTCTCAGGGATCGGCAATCAGCCCCAGCATTTT.

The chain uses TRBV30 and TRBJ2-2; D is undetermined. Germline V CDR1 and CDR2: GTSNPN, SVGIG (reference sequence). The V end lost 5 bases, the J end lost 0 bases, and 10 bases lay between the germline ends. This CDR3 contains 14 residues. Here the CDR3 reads CAWSASTNTGELFF. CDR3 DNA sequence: TGTGCCTGGTCGGCCTCGACGAACACCGGGGAGCTGTTTTTT.

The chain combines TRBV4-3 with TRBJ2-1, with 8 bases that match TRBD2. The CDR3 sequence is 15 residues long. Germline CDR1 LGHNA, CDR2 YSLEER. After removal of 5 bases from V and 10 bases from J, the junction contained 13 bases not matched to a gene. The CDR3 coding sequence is TGCGCCAGCAGCACTCAATTAGCGGGATCGAGGGAGCAGTTCTTC. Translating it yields CASSTQLAGSREQFF.

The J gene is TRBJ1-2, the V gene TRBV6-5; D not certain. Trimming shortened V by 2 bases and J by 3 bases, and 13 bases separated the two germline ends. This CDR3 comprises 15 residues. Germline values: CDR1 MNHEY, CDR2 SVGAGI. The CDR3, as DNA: TGTGCCAGCAGTTACCACGGACGGGCCGACTATGGCTACACCTTC. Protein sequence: CASSYHGRADYGYTF.

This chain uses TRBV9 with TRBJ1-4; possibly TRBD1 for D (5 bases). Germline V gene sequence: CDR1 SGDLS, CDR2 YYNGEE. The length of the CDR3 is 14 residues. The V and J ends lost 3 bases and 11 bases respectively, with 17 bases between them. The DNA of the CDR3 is TGTGCCAGCAGCGGGACACCCTTTGGTCCGAAACTGTTTTTT. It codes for CASSGTPFGPKLFF.

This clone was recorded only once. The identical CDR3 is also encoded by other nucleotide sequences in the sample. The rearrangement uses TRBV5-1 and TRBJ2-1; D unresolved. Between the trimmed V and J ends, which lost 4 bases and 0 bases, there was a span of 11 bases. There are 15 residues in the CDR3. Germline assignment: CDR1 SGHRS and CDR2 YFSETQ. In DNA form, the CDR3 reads TGCGCCAGCAGCCCCGACGGCAGCTCCTACAATGAGCAGTTCTTC. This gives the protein CASSPDGSSYNEQFF.

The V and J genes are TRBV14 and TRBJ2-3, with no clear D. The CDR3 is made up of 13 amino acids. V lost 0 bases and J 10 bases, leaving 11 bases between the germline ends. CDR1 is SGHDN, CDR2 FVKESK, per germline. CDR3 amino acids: CASSQDAPGSQYF. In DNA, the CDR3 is TGTGCCAGCAGCCAAGACGCGCCTGGGTCGCAGTATTTT.

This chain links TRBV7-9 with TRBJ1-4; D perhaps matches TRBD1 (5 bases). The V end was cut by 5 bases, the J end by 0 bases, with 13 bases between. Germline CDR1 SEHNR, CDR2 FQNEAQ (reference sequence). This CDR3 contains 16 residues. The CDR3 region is CASSVEQGATNEKLFF. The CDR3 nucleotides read TGTGCCAGCAGCGTAGAGCAGGGCGCAACTAATGAAAAACTGTTTTTT.

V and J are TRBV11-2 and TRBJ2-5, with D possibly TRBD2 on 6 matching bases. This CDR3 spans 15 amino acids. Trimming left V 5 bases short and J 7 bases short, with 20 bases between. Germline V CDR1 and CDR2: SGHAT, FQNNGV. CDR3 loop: CASSVLAAGGGTQYF. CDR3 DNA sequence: TGTGCCAGCAGCGTATTAGCGGCCGGGGGAGGGACCCAGTACTTC.

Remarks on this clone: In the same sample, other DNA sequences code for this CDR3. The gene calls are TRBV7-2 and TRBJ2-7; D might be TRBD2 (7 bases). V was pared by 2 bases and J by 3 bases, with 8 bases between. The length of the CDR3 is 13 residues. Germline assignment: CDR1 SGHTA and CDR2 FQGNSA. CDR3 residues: CASSLRGGYEQYF. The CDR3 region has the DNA TGTGCCAGCAGCTTAAGGGGGGGCTACGAGCAGTACTTC.

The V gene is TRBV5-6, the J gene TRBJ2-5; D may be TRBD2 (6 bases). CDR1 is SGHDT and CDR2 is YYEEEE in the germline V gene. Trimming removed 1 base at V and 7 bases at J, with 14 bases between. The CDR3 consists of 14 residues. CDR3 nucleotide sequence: TGTGCCAGCAGCTTGCGCGGACTACGGGGGACCCAGTACTTC. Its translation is CASSLRGLRGTQYF.

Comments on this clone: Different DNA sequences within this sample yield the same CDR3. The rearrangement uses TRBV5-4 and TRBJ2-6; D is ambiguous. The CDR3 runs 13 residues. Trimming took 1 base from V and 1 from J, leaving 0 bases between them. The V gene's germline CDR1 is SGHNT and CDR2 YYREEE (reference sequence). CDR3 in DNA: TGTGCCAGCAGCTTGTCTGGGGCCAACGTCCTGACTTTC. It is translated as CASSLSGANVLTF.

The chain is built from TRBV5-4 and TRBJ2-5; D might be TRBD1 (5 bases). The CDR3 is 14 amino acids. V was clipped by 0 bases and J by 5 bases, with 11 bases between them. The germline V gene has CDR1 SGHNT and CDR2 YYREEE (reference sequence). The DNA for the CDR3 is TGTGCCAGCAGCTTGGTCAGGGCCGCGGAGACCCAGTACTTC. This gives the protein CASSLVRAAETQYF. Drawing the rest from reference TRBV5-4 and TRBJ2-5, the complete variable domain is ETGVTQSPTHLIKTRGQQVTLRCSSQSGHNTVSWYQQALGQGPQFIFQYYREEENGRGNFPPRFSGLQFPNYSSELNVNALELDDSALYLCASSLVRAAETQYFGPGTRLLVL.

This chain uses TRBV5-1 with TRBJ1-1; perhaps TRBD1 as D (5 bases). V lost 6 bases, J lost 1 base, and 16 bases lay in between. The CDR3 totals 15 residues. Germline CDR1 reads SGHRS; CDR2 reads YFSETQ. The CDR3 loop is CASTTRAGTNTEAFF. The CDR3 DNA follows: TGCGCCAGCACCACCCGGGCAGGGACGAACACTGAAGCTTTCTTT.

DNA of the CDR3: TGCGCCAGCAGCTTGGCCATCGACAGGGGGATGAACGAGCAGTTCTTC. Translation gives CASSLAIDRGMNEQFF. The chain carries TRBV5-1 and TRBJ2-1, with 9 bases that match TRBD1. Trimming removed 0 bases from V and 10 bases from J; junction bases left unmatched: 11. The CDR3 length is 16 residues. Per the germline V gene, CDR1 is SGHRS and CDR2 is YFSETQ.

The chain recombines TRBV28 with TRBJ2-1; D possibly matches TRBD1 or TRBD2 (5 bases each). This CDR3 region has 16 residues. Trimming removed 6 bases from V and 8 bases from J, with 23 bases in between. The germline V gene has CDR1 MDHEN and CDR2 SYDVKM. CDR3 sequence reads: CASRLIGTSPRHEQFF. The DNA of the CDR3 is TGTGCCAGCAGGTTGATCGGGACCTCCCCGCGCCATGAGCAGTTCTTC.

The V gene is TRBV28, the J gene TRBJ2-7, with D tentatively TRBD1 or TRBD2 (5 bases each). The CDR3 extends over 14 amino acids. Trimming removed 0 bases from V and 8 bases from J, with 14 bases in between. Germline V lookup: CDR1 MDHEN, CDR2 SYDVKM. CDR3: CASSLWGVDRKQYF. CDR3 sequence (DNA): TGTGCCAGCAGTTTATGGGGGGTCGATCGAAAGCAGTACTTC.

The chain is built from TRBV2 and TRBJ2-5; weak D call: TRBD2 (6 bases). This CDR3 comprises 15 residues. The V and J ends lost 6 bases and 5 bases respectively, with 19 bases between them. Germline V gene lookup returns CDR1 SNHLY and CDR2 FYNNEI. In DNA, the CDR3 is TGTGCCAGCAGCGCATCCGGGACTCCTGGGGAGACCCAGTACTTC. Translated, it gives CASSASGTPGETQYF.

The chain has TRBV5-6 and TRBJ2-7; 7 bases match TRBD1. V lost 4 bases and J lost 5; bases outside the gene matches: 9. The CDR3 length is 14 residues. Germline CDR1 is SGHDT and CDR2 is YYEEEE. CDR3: CASSPGAQGDEQYF. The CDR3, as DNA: TGTGCCAGCAGCCCCGGAGCCCAGGGGGACGAGCAGTACTTC.

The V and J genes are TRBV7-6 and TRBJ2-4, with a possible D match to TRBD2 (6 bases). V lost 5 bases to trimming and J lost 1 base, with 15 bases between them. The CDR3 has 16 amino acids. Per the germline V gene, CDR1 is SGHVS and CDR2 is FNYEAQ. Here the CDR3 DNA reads TGTGCCAGCAGCCCCGCACCTGGGAGGGCCAAAAACATTCAGTACTTC. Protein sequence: CASSPAPGRAKNIQYF.

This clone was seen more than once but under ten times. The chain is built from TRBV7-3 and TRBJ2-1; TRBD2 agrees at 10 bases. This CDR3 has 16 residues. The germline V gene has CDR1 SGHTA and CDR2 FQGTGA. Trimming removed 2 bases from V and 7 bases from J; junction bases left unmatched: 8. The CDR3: CASSLSSGSGQNEQFF. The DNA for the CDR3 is TGTGCCAGCAGCTTATCTAGCGGGAGTGGCCAAAATGAGCAGTTCTTC.

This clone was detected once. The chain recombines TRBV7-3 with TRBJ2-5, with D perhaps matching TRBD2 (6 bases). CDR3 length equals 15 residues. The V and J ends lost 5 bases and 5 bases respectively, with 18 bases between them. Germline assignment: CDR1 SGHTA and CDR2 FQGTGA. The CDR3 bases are TGTGCCAGCAGCCGGAGGGGCCAAGGAGGGGAGACCCAGTACTTC. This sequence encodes CASSRRGQGGETQYF.

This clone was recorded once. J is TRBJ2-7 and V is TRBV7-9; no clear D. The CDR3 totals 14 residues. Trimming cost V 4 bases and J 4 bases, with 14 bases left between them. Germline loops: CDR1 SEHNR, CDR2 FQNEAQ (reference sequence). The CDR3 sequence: CASSSSTPSYEQYF. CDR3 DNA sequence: TGTGCCAGCAGCTCCTCCACCCCATCGTACGAGCAGTACTTC.